The next 6 T cell receptor beta chains were all read from a single sample in a study of long-term antiretroviral therapy in people with HIV. The libraries were made with immunoSEQ v3.0 at survey level. Clones were sequenced by immunoSEQ multiplex PCR, and TCRdb holds only the in-frame ones, with some missing. Among just over 35,000 clones listed, around 94% were seen once. The material was unsorted PBMCs, obtained 4.1 years after starting antiretroviral therapy. The receptors originated from a woman aged 45-59 years with HIV.

J is TRBJ1-3 and V is TRBV7-9, with no clear D. This CDR3 spans 15 amino acids. The V end was cut by 1 base, the J end by 0 bases, with 7 bases between. Germline V gene data show CDR1 as SEHNR and CDR2 as FQNEAQ (reference sequence). The CDR3 is CASSLGRRSGNTIYF. CDR3 nucleotide sequence: TGTGCCAGCAGCTTAGGCCGACGCTCTGGAAACACCATATATTTT.

This chain connects TRBV11-2 to TRBJ2-5; perhaps D is TRBD1 or TRBD2 (5 bases each). The ends were cut back, 1 base at V and 2 bases at J, with 11 bases in the middle. Germline CDR1 and CDR2: SGHAT and FQNNGV. The CDR3 length is 15 residues. The CDR3, as DNA: TGTGCCAGCAGCTTAGTCGGGGCCTCTCAAGAGACCCAGTACTTC. Translated, it gives CASSLVGASQETQYF. Filled out from reference TRBV11-2 and TRBJ2-5, the complete variable domain reads EAGVAQSPRYKIIEKRQSVAFWCNPISGHATLYWYQQILGQGPKLLIQFQNNGVVDDSQLPKDRFSAERLKGVDSTLKIQPAKLEDSAVYLCASSLVGASQETQYFGPGTRLLVL.

This clone was observed once. The rearrangement joins TRBV7-2 to TRBJ2-5; possible D gene TRBD1, 6 bases. There are 15 residues in the CDR3. Germline values: CDR1 SGHTA, CDR2 FQGNSA. Trimming cost V 1 base and J 1 base, with 10 bases left between them. Written as DNA, the CDR3 is TGTGCCAGCAGCTTAGTGTCAGGGGCCCAAGAGACCCAGTACTTC. The encoded protein is CASSLVSGAQETQYF.

The V and J genes are TRBV7-2 and TRBJ2-7; the D call may be TRBD1 or TRBD2 (5 bases each). CDR1 SGHTA and CDR2 FQGNSA come from the germline V gene. The CDR3 extends over 15 amino acids. The ends were cut back, 1 base at V and 2 bases at J, with 12 bases in the middle. As DNA, the CDR3 is TGTGCCAGCAGCTTAGGGGGGAGTAGAACCTACGAGCAGTACTTC. Its protein product is CASSLGGSRTYEQYF.

The rearrangement links TRBV25-1 to TRBJ2-5; 7 bases fit TRBD2. Losses at the gene ends were 1 base for V and 0 bases for J; bases not matched to a gene: 5. This CDR3 contains 16 residues. Germline values: CDR1 MGHDK, CDR2 SYGVNS. The CDR3 is CASSEFSGANQETQYF. The CDR3 region has the DNA TGTGCCAGCAGTGAATTCAGCGGGGCCAACCAAGAGACCCAGTACTTC.

V is TRBV7-2 and J is TRBJ2-3; TRBD2 matches at 7 bases. With 4 bases clipped from V and 3 bases from J, the junction kept 1 base outside the gene matches. Germline loops: CDR1 SGHTA, CDR2 FQGNSA. This CDR3 has 13 amino acids. The CDR3 region has the DNA TGTGCCAGCAGCTGGGGGGGGACAGATACGCAGTATTTT. Protein product: CASSWGGTDTQYF.